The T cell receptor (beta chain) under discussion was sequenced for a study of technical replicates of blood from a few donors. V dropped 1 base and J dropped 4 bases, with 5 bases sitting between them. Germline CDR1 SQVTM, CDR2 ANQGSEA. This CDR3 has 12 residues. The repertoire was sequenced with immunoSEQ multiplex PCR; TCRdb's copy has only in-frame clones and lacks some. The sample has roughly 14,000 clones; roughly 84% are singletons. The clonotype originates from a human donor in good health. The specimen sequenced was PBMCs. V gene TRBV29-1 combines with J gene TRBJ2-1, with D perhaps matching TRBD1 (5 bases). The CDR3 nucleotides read TGCAGCGTTGAAGGGACATACAATGAGCAGTTCTTC. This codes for CSVEGTYNEQFF.